A single T cell receptor beta chain is shown here with its context. Original handling: Estimated nucleated cell counts came from reference gene primer amplification. The data were produced by immunoSEQ multiplex PCR, yet TCRdb's version contains in-frame clones alone and is incomplete. That table is the source of V, J and clone size, and D and trimming were worked out from the DNA. The table has about 140,000 clones, approximately 80% seen once. These data are taken from a study of blood T cell repertoires in COVID-19. Study in general: The United States, Italy and Spain supplied acute and convalescent COVID-19 samples. The cDNA or gDNA used as material had been derived from T cells, B-cell-depleted T cells, or PBMCs.

Per germline, CDR1 ENHRY and CDR2 SYGVKD. The CDR3 length is 17 residues. V was shortened by 4 bases and J by 1 base, with 17 bases between the two germline ends. The V and J genes are TRBV10-3 and TRBJ2-1; possible D gene TRBD1, 6 bases. The receptor's source is a man in his 70s who had recovered from COVID-19. The sequenced material came from peripheral blood. This CDR3 reads CAISGVIRQGSYNEQFF. The CDR3 DNA is TGTGCCATCAGTGGGGTAATCCGGCAGGGGTCCTACAATGAGCAGTTCTTC.